This TCR beta chain is drawn from a study of blood T cell repertoires in COVID-19. Per the germline V gene, CDR1 is SGHVS and CDR2 is FQNEAQ. The CDR3 length is 15 residues. Germline trimming cut 1 base from V and 7 bases from J; bases unmatched to any gene: 9. Profiled with immunoSEQ multiplex PCR; TCRdb holds only in-frame clones, not every one. The data hold some 200,000 clones, with over 75% observed a single time. The sequencing input was peripheral blood. The rearrangement joins TRBV7-8 to TRBJ1-2; 7 positions match TRBD1. The TCR was taken from a woman in her sixties or seventies with COVID-19, enrolled during active disease. The CDR3 nucleotides are TGTGCCAGCAGCTTAGGTACAGGGGTCCCATCTGGCTACACCTTC. It specifies CASSLGTGVPSGYTF.